Each of the 6 T cell receptor beta chains below was sequenced from the same sample in a study of PD-L1 blockade in urothelial cancer (dated by TCRdb to 2015 to 2018). According to the study, the label for this sample's time point signals: pretreatment peripheral blood. The library was built by means of the immunoSEQ multiplex PCR assay. Entries here come from immuneACCESS through TCRdb and include only in-frame sequences with V and J called. Some clones fail to appear in such tables; in the studies checked, an unresolved V gene covers under half of the shortfall, and the cause of the remainder is unknown. This sample is represented by 70,000 to 100,000 clones; 84% of them were singletons. In total, the top ten clones hold roughly 2% of the sample. Sequencing used PBMCs, obtained around atezolizumab (anti-PD-L1) treatment. These receptors were taken from a man between 60 and 75 years old with urothelial cancer.

The chain is built from TRBV5-1 and TRBJ2-3; TRBD1 might be the D (5 bases). The CDR3 sequence is 13 residues long. V shed 5 bases and J shed 6 bases, with 13 bases lying between them. Germline CDR1 reads SGHRS; CDR2 reads YFSETQ. This CDR3 is CASRIFSGDTQYF. In DNA form, the CDR3 reads TGCGCCAGCAGGATCTTTTCAGGGGATACGCAGTATTTT.

The chain couples TRBV7-9 to TRBJ1-3, with 10 positions matching TRBD1. Unmatched junction bases numbered 2, after V lost 5 bases and J lost 4 bases. Germline lookup yields CDR1 SEHNR and CDR2 FQNEAQ (reference sequence). The CDR3 extends over 14 amino acids. The CDR3 loop is CASSEGQGGNTIYF. The CDR3 nucleotides read TGTGCCAGCAGCGAGGGACAGGGGGGAAACACCATATATTTT. Supplemented by reference TRBV7-9 and TRBJ1-3, the full variable domain reads DTGVSQNPRHKITKRGQNVTFRCDPISEHNRLYWYRQTLGQGPEFLTYFQNEAQLEKSRLLSDRFSAERPKGSFSTLEIQRTEQGDSAMYLCASSEGQGGNTIYFGEGSWLTVV.

About this clone: Sequence at one end of the junction differs from germline and may be a read error. The V and J genes are TRBV7-2 and TRBJ2-7, with 10 positions matching TRBD2. CDR1 SGHTA and CDR2 FQGNSA come from the germline V gene. The CDR3 length is 13 residues. CDR3: CASSVAGGYEQYF. The CDR3 coding sequence is TGTGCCAGCAGCGTAGCGGGGGGTTACGAGCAGTACTTC. The full variable domain, completed using reference TRBV7-2 and TRBJ2-7, is GAGVSQSPSNKVTEKGKDVELRCDPISGHTALYWYRQSLGQGLEFLIYFQGNSAPDKSGLPSDRFSAERTGGSVSTLTIQRTQQEDSAVYLCASSVAGGYEQYFGPGTRLTVT.

The gene calls are TRBV27 and TRBJ2-1, with 11 positions matching TRBD2. This CDR3 spans 17 amino acids. V shed 6 bases and J 4 bases; nucleotides not matched to a gene: 11. Germline-derived CDR1 and CDR2 are MNHEY and SMNVEV (reference sequence). CDR3 residues: CASSLDPGTSGYNEQFF. The CDR3 DNA is TGTGCCAGCAGCCTGGATCCCGGGACTAGCGGATACAATGAGCAGTTCTTC.

The chain uses TRBV11-2 and TRBJ2-2; 10 bases match TRBD1. The CDR3 has 16 amino acids. Per the germline V gene, CDR1 is SGHAT and CDR2 is FQNNGV. The junction had 5 bases not matched to a gene; V was cut back by 2 bases and J by 5 bases. CDR3 in DNA: TGTGCCAGCAGCTTACAGGACAGGGGGGGAACCGGGGAGCTGTTTTTT. Residues: CASSLQDRGGTGELFF.

The chain has TRBV5-4 and TRBJ2-5; 11 bases are a match to TRBD1. The germline V gene has CDR1 SGHNT and CDR2 YYREEE (reference sequence). The trim removed 4 bases at V and 5 bases at J, leaving 7 bases unmatched. The CDR3 extends over 15 amino acids. Written as DNA, the CDR3 is TGTGCCAGCAGCAGCCGGACAGGGGGCGCGGAGACCCAGTACTTC. As protein: CASSSRTGGAETQYF.